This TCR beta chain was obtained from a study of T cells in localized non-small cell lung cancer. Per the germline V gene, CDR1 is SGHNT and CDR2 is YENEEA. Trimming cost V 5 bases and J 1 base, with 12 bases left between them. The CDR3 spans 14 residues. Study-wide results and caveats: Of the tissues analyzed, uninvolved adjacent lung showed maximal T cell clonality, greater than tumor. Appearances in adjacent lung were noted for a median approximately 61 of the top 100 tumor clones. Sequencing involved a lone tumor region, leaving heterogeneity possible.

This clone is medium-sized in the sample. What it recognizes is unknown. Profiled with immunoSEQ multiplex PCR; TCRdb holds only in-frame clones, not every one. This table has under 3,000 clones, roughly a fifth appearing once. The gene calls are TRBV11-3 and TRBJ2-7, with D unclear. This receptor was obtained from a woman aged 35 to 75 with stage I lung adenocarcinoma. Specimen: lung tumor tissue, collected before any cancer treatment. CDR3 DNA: TGTGCCAGCAGCGCAAGCTTGAGTTCCTACGAGCAGTACTTC. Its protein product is CASSASLSSYEQYF.